The 2 T cell receptor beta chains listed next were all sequenced from one sample in a study of cytomegalovirus exposure and HLA in healthy donors. Produced via immunoSEQ multiplex PCR; TCRdb's table is partial and in-frame only. The sample holds 90,000 to 140,000 clones, 85% to 90% seen once. The sample comprised PBMCs. Source of these receptors: a woman under 30 in good health and CMV-seropositive.

This clone occurred once. V is TRBV29-1 and J is TRBJ2-7, with 7 bases fitting TRBD2. Germline V gene lookup returns CDR1 SQVTM and CDR2 ANQGSEA. The J segment lost 4 bases and the V segment lost 5 bases, leaving 5 bases of the junction unmatched. This CDR3 spans 12 amino acids. The CDR3 DNA follows: TGCAGCGTTCCGGGGGGAACGTACGAGCAGTACTTC. Its protein is CSVPGGTYEQYF.

The rearrangement links TRBV28 to TRBJ2-1; 13 nucleotides match TRBD2. This CDR3 region has 14 residues. CDR1 MDHEN and CDR2 SYDVKM come from the germline V gene. The junction had 0 bases not matched to a gene; V was cut back by 6 bases and J by 4 bases. The CDR3 sequence: CASRLAGGYNEQFF. DNA for the CDR3: TGTGCCAGCAGACTAGCGGGAGGGTACAATGAGCAGTTCTTC.